The T cell receptor (beta chain) under discussion was sequenced for a study of Ad26.COV2.S vaccination and SARS-CoV-2 variants. As for treatment: roughly 20 received Ad26.COV2.S at low or high dose, single or two shots; 5 received placebo; per-sample allocation not given. Each sample was drawn 63 days after the first injection (of vaccine or placebo). The CDR3 is 16 amino acids. The V segment lost 4 bases and the J segment 1 base; nucleotides outside the gene matches: 4. The germline CDR1 and CDR2 sequences are ENHRY and SYGVKD. This table comes from immunoSEQ multiplex PCR, and its TCRdb copy is limited to in-frame clones, with some not included. This sample yields a few hundred thousand clones, of which roughly 90% are seen a single time; less than 15% belongs to the top ten.

This chain joins TRBV10-3 and TRBJ2-1, with TRBD1 matching 10 bases. This TCR came from a person aged 18-60 years who received the Ad26.COV2.S COVID-19 vaccine or a placebo. The source material was peripheral blood, sampled in a trial of Ad26.COV2.S vaccine versus placebo. CDR3 sequence (DNA): TGTGCCATCAGTGGGACAGGGGGTACTTCCTACAATGAGCAGTTCTTC. It translates to CAISGTGGTSYNEQFF.